Below are 28 T cell receptor beta chains sequenced from a single sample in a study of T cell responses to AZD1222 COVID-19 vaccine. The method was immunoSEQ multiplex PCR; TCRdb's version includes in-frame clones alone and lacks a portion of them. The data hold around 100,000 clones, with over 75% observed a single time. This sample comprised peripheral blood, obtained on day 0 of AZD1222 vaccination. The receptors shown here come from an adult in good health.

The gene calls are TRBV6-5 and TRBJ1-1; 10 bases map to TRBD1. The junction had 8 bases not matched to a gene; V was cut back by 5 bases and J by 5 bases. The CDR3 is 15 residues long. Germline V lookup: CDR1 MNHEY, CDR2 SVGAGI. CDR3 coding DNA: TGTGCCAGCAGTCCGGGACAGGGGTCGGAAACTGAAGCTTTCTTT. Its protein is CASSPGQGSETEAFF.

The chain has TRBV3-1 (or the pseudogene TRBV3-2) and TRBJ2-5; 7 nucleotides align to TRBD1. From germline, CDR1 is LGHDT and CDR2 YNNKEL (reference sequence). The CDR3 consists of 16 residues. The V and J ends lost 0 bases and 3 bases, in that order; junction bases with no gene match: 7. This CDR3 reads CASSQDPEQGKETQYF. Here the CDR3 DNA reads TGTGCCAGCAGCCAAGATCCGGAACAGGGGAAAGAGACCCAGTACTTC.

This sequence joins TRBV4-1 and TRBJ2-7; TRBD2 is a possible D gene (6 bases). CDR3 length equals 14 residues. V was cut by 0 bases and J by 3 bases, with 9 bases left in between. Germline CDR1 reads MGHRA; CDR2 reads YSYEKL. DNA for the CDR3: TGCGCCAGCAGCCAAGAGCCGGGGGACTACGAGCAGTACTTC. Encoded protein: CASSQEPGDYEQYF.

The chain is built from TRBV18 and TRBJ2-1, with D possibly matching TRBD1 (5 bases). CDR1 and CDR2 from the germline V gene are KGHSH and LQKENI. Trimming cost V 9 bases and J 1 base, with 16 bases left between them. This CDR3 is 15 amino acids long. The DNA of the CDR3 is TGTGCCAGTCGAATAGGGGTGGGATCCTACAATGAGCAGTTCTTC. Translating gives CASRIGVGSYNEQFF.

The rearrangement links TRBV21-1 to TRBJ2-7; TRBD1, the table's D call, lacks a check against the DNA. TRBV21-1 is shown as a pseudogene. The CDR3 has 16 amino acids. The chain's CDR3 is CASPKEGGTGDYEQYF. In DNA, the CDR3 is TGTGCCAGCCCTAAAGAGGGAGGGACAGGGGACTACGAGCAGTACTTC.

This sequence joins TRBV7-9 and TRBJ2-3; 14 positions agree with TRBD2. The length of the CDR3 is 16 residues. Unmatched junction bases numbered 5, after V lost 5 bases and J lost 4 bases. Germline CDR1 is SEHNR and CDR2 is FQNEAQ (reference sequence). CDR3 sequence (DNA): TGTGCCAGCAGCCCGGGACTAGCGGGAGCAGCAGATACGCAGTATTTT. Encoded protein: CASSPGLAGAADTQYF.

The chain combines TRBV28 with TRBJ1-6; the D gene is possibly TRBD1 (6 bases). The CDR3 totals 14 residues. Germline CDR1 and CDR2: MDHEN and SYDVKM. CDR3 sequence reads: CGITGSSYNSPLHF. DNA of the CDR3: TGTGGCATAACAGGGAGCTCCTATAATTCACCCCTCCACTTT.

This chain connects TRBV27 to TRBJ2-7, with TRBD1 identical over 8 bases. The CDR3 is made up of 14 amino acids. J gave up 3 bases and V 5 bases, and 6 bases lay outside the gene matches. Germline V CDR1 and CDR2: MNHEY, SMNVEV (reference sequence). CDR3 nucleotides: TGTGCCAGCAGTCCACGACAGGGGCTCTACGAGCAGTACTTC. Its translation: CASSPRQGLYEQYF.

The chain combines TRBV5-1 with TRBJ2-5; weak D call: TRBD2 (6 bases). The V end was cut by 3 bases, the J end by 3 bases, with 15 bases between. CDR3 length equals 15 residues. In germline, CDR1 is SGHRS, CDR2 YFSETQ. CDR3 bases: TGCGCCAGCAGCTATGAGTTCGGGAGAAAAGAGACCCAGTACTTC. This codes for CASSYEFGRKETQYF.

This clone was seen only once. CDR3: CASSYSQGAIAYEQYF. Written as DNA, the CDR3 is TGTGCCAGCAGTTACTCGCAGGGGGCGATCGCCTACGAGCAGTACTTC. V usage is TRBV6-5 and J usage is TRBJ2-7; TRBD1 aligns across 8 bases. This CDR3 comprises 16 residues. From germline, CDR1 is MNHEY and CDR2 SVGAGI. After removal of 0 bases from V and 2 bases from J, the junction contained 6 bases not matched to a gene.

The genes are TRBV7-9 and TRBJ2-7, with D possibly being TRBD1 or TRBD2 (6 bases each). V gave up 5 bases and J gave up 4 bases, with 21 bases separating them. This CDR3 has 16 amino acids. Germline assignment: CDR1 SEHNR and CDR2 FQNEAQ (reference sequence). CDR3 in amino acids: CASSGGTSGLFYEQYF. CDR3 coding DNA: TGTGCCAGCAGCGGAGGGACATCTGGCCTCTTTTACGAGCAGTACTTC. Drawing the rest from reference TRBV7-9 and TRBJ2-7, the complete variable domain is DTGVSQNPRHKITKRGQNVTFRCDPISEHNRLYWYRQTLGQGPEFLTYFQNEAQLEKSRLLSDRFSAERPKGSFSTLEIQRTEQGDSAMYLCASSGGTSGLFYEQYFGPGTRLTVT.

This clone was observed a handful of times. The gene calls are TRBV7-2 and TRBJ1-1, with D maybe TRBD1 (5 bases). From germline, CDR1 is SGHTA and CDR2 FQGNSA. V dropped 5 bases and J dropped 0 bases, with 13 bases sitting between them. The CDR3 runs to 15 residues. CDR3 DNA sequence: TGTGCCAGCAGCCCTCAGACAGATTTGAACACTGAAGCTTTCTTT. Translating gives CASSPQTDLNTEAFF.

The chain recombines TRBV18 with TRBJ2-7, with D perhaps TRBD1 or TRBD2 (5 bases each). Deletions cut 2 bases from V and 2 bases from J, with 7 bases between. CDR1 is KGHSH, CDR2 LQKENI, per germline. The CDR3 is made up of 13 amino acids. CDR3 residues: CASSPGTPYEQYF. The CDR3 bases are TGTGCCAGCTCACCAGGGACCCCCTACGAGCAGTACTTC.

This sequence joins TRBV7-2 and TRBJ2-7; D gene ambiguous. The germline V gene encodes CDR1 SGHTA and CDR2 FQGNSA. This CDR3 contains 13 residues. V was clipped by 5 bases and J by 6 bases, with 14 bases between them. The CDR3 is CASSPASTAEQYF. The CDR3 region has the DNA TGTGCCAGCAGCCCGGCTTCAACGGCCGAGCAGTACTTC.

The CDR3: CASSLSRQETQYF. In DNA form, the CDR3 reads TGTGCCAGCAGCTTAAGTAGGCAAGAGACCCAGTACTTC. The V and J genes are TRBV7-9 and TRBJ2-5; D is undetermined. CDR3 length equals 13 residues. The V and J ends lost 2 bases and 2 bases respectively, with 6 bases between them. The germline gives CDR1 SEHNR, CDR2 FQNEAQ (reference sequence).

The V and J genes are TRBV27 and TRBJ2-5, with D perhaps given as TRBD1 or TRBD2 (6 bases each). With 5 bases removed from V and 5 bases from J, the gap between germline ends came to 15 bases. This CDR3 is built from 14 residues. Germline V CDR1 and CDR2: MNHEY, SMNVEV (reference sequence). The CDR3 bases are TGTGCCAGCAGTCCCAGGGGACTCGGGGAGACCCAGTACTTC. Protein product: CASSPRGLGETQYF.

The chain is built from TRBV10-3 and TRBJ1-5; D is possibly TRBD1 (5 bases). Trimming pared 6 bases from V and 6 bases from J, leaving 24 bases between. This CDR3 region has 17 residues. Germline V gives CDR1 ENHRY, CDR2 SYGVKD. This CDR3 is CAISQSGVGARGQPQHF. CDR3 DNA sequence: TGTGCCATCAGCCAGAGCGGGGTAGGGGCTCGGGGTCAGCCCCAGCATTTT.

The chain is built from TRBV7-6 and TRBJ2-1, with a tentative D call TRBD1 (6 bases). The CDR3 sequence is 15 residues long. Germline CDR1 SGHVS, CDR2 FNYEAQ. V was pared by 2 bases and J by 7 bases, with 15 bases between. The CDR3 region is CASSLFSGVRNEQFF. The CDR3 DNA sequence: TGTGCCAGCAGCTTATTCTCAGGGGTAAGGAATGAGCAGTTCTTC. Full variable domain (outside the CDR3, taken from reference TRBV7-6 and TRBJ2-1): GAGVSQSPRYKVTKRGQDVALRCDPISGHVSLYWYRQALGQGPEFLTYFNYEAQQDKSGLPNDRFSAERPEGSISTLTIQRTEQRDSAMYRCASSLFSGVRNEQFFGPGTRLTVL.

V usage is TRBV7-3 and J usage is TRBJ1-6; tentative D call: TRBD1 (6 bases). V was trimmed by 5 bases and J by 11 bases, leaving 16 bases between them. CDR1 and CDR2 (germline): SGHTA, FQGTGA. This CDR3 contains 14 residues. The DNA of the CDR3 is TGTGCCAGCAGCGACCAAGGGACATTGACACCCCTCCACTTT. Protein: CASSDQGTLTPLHF. The whole variable domain, filled in from reference TRBV7-3 and TRBJ1-6, reads GAGVSQTPSNKVTEKGKYVELRCDPISGHTALYWYRQSLGQGPEFLIYFQGTGAADDSGLPNDRFFAVRPEGSVSTLKIQRTERGDSAVYLCASSDQGTLTPLHFGNGTRLTVT.

This rearrangement joins TRBV7-2 to TRBJ1-3, with D perhaps TRBD1 (5 bases). V was pared by 6 bases and J by 2 bases, with 11 bases between. This CDR3 has 14 amino acids. CDR1 is SGHTA and CDR2 is FQGNSA in the germline V gene. CDR3 coding DNA: TGTGCCAGCAGTCAGGGTTCTGCTGGAAACACCATATATTTT. This codes for CASSQGSAGNTIYF.

The gene calls are TRBV3-1 (or the pseudogene TRBV3-2) and TRBJ1-4; D call uncertain. The CDR3 length is 13 residues. Germline assignment: CDR1 LGHDT and CDR2 YNNKEL (reference sequence). V was trimmed by 5 bases and J by 5 bases, leaving 9 bases between them. CDR3 in DNA: TGTGCCAGCAGCTCGCGCAGCAATGAAAAACTGTTTTTT. It encodes CASSSRSNEKLFF.

The chain couples TRBV19 to TRBJ2-1, with D possibly matching TRBD1 (6 bases). The CDR3 is 15 amino acids. Trimming took 4 bases from V and 8 from J, leaving 18 bases between them. Per the germline V gene, CDR1 is LNHDA and CDR2 is SQIVND (reference sequence). Here the CDR3 reads CASSTWGLASDEQFF. The CDR3 nucleotides read TGTGCCAGTAGTACCTGGGGGCTAGCCTCGGATGAGCAGTTCTTC. Full variable domain (missing parts from reference TRBV19 and TRBJ2-1): DGGITQSPKYLFRKEGQNVTLSCEQNLNHDAMYWYRQDPGQGLRLIYYSQIVNDFQKGDIAEGYSVSREKKESFPLTVTSAQKNPTAFYLCASSTWGLASDEQFFGPGTRLTVL.

V gene TRBV2 combines with J gene TRBJ1-2; possible D gene TRBD1, 6 bases. The CDR3 extends over 13 amino acids. Germline V gives CDR1 SNHLY, CDR2 FYNNEI. Trimming stripped 6 bases from V and 8 bases from J, with 16 bases between. The CDR3 is CASRRSGAEGYTF. CDR3 nucleotides: TGTGCCAGCAGAAGGTCAGGGGCGGAGGGCTACACCTTC.

The chain is built from TRBV10-3 and TRBJ2-4; 7 bases line up with TRBD1. V trimming: 11 bases; J trimming: 9 bases; junction bases outside the gene matches: 16. CDR1 and CDR2 from the germline V gene are ENHRY and SYGVKD. CDR3 length: 14 amino acids. CDR3 in amino acids: CAAQADRERAIQYF. The CDR3 nucleotides read TGTGCCGCACAAGCCGACAGGGAAAGGGCCATTCAGTACTTC.

The chain recombines TRBV10-3 with TRBJ1-5; 9 nucleotides line up with TRBD1. The trim removed 3 bases at V and 5 bases at J, leaving 5 bases unmatched. CDR1 is ENHRY and CDR2 is SYGVKD in the germline V gene. The CDR3 loop spans 15 amino acids. DNA of the CDR3: TGTGCCATCAGTGACCCCGGGACAGGGTATCAGCCCCAGCATTTT. Encoded protein: CAISDPGTGYQPQHF.

This chain joins TRBV28 and TRBJ1-2; D uncertain. This CDR3 is built from 10 residues. Germline values: CDR1 MDHEN, CDR2 SYDVKM. V dropped 6 bases and J dropped 5 bases, with 4 bases sitting between them. In nucleotides, the CDR3 is TGTGCCAGCAGCCAATATGGCTACACCTTC. Protein sequence: CASSQYGYTF.

V usage is TRBV9 and J usage is TRBJ1-2; D might be TRBD1 (5 bases). V was cut by 0 bases and J by 4 bases, with 10 bases left in between. Germline V gives CDR1 SGDLS, CDR2 YYNGEE. The CDR3 length is 14 residues. The CDR3 reads CASSVDEGRYGYTF. The CDR3 region has the DNA TGTGCCAGCAGCGTAGATGAGGGGCGCTATGGCTACACCTTC.

The chain couples TRBV18 to TRBJ1-1, with no clear D. Germline CDR1 and CDR2: KGHSH and LQKENI. CDR3 length equals 14 residues. V dropped 3 bases and J dropped 8 bases, with 16 bases sitting between them. CDR3 sequence (DNA): TGTGCCAGCTCACCGCGTTCCCAGGACTCCGAAGCTTTCTTT. It encodes CASSPRSQDSEAFF.